This TCR beta chain was identified in a study of Ad26.COV2.S vaccination and SARS-CoV-2 variants. Study as a whole: Donor had been placed in the Ad26.COV2.S arm of the COV1001 trial. General study findings and limits: It is possible that the TCR breadth and depth analyses underestimated the total T cell responses. Post-vaccination spike-specific CD8+ and CD4+ T cell responses reportedly had substantial breadth.

Points on this clone: The antigen remains undetermined.

This CDR3 has 16 residues. The trim removed 5 bases at V and 2 bases at J, leaving 5 bases unmatched. Germline V gene sequence: CDR1 LGHDT, CDR2 YNNKEL (reference sequence). Measured with immunoSEQ multiplex PCR; TCRdb has only the in-frame clones, and not every one. Seen here are roughly 330,000 clones, about 90% observed once, and the top ten hold about 5%. Treatment indicated: roughly 19 received Ad26.COV2.S at low or high dose, single or two shots; five or six received placebo; per-sample allocation not given. Sampling occurred on day 63 after the first vaccine or placebo injection. An adult donor aged 18-55 years was enrolled in Boston.

V is TRBV3-1 (or the pseudogene TRBV3-2) and J is TRBJ2-3; 12 bases align to TRBD2. The sequenced sample was peripheral blood, obtained in a trial of Ad26.COV2.S vaccine versus placebo. The receptor's source is a person between 18 and 59 years old who received the Ad26.COV2.S COVID-19 vaccine or a placebo. The CDR3 here is CASSGLAGGATDTQYF. The CDR3 coding sequence is TGTGCCAGCAGCGGTCTAGCGGGGGGGGCCACAGATACGCAGTATTTT.